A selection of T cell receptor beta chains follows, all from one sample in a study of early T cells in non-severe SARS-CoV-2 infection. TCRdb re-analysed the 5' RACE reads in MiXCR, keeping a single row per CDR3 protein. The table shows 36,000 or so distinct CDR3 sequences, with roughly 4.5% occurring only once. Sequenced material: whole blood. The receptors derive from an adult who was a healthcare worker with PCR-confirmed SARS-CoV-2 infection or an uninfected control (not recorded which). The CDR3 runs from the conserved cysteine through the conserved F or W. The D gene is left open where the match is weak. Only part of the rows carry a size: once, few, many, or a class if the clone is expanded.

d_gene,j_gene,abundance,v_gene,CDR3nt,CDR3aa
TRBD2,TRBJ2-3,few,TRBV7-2,TGTGCCAGCAGAGGCACCGCGGGACTAGGTCCAGATACGCAGTATTTT,CASRGTAGLGPDTQYF
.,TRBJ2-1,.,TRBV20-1,TGCAGTGCTTGGGACGTTTTTTTAAACAATGAGCAGTTCTTC,CSAWDVFLNNEQFF
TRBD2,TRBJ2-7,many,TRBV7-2,TGTGCCAGCAGCTCTCGGACTAGCGGTCGCTCCTACGAGCAGTACTTC,CASSSRTSGRSYEQYF
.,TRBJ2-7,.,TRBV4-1,TGCGCCAGCAGCCTGGAGGGGCCCTCCTACGAGCAGTACTTC,CASSLEGPSYEQYF
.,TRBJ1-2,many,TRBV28,TGTGCCAGCAGTCCGATGGACAGTAACTATGGCTACACCTTC,CASSPMDSNYGYTF
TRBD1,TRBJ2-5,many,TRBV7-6,TGTGCCAGCAGCTTAGCGCGGACAGGGGGATCGTACCAAGAGACCCAGTACTTC,CASSLARTGGSYQETQYF
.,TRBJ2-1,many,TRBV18,TGTGCCAGCTCACCACAGCCTTACAATGAGCAGTTCTTC,CASSPQPYNEQFF
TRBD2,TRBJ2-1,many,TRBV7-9,TGTGCCAGCAGCTTAGTCGGGACTAGCGGGAGGGTCAGCTCCTACAATGAGCAGTTCTTC,CASSLVGTSGRVSSYNEQFF
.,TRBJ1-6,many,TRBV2,TGTGCCAGCAGATTAGGGGATTCACCCCTCCACTTT,CASRLGDSPLHF
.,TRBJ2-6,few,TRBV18,TGTGCCAGCTCACCGATGGGGACCGCCTCTGGGGCCAACGTCCTGACTTTC,CASSPMGTASGANVLTF
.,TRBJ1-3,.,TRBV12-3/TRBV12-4,TGTGCCAGCAGCAGAGGACAGTTCTCTGGAAACACCATATATTTT,CASSRGQFSGNTIYF
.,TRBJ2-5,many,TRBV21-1,TGTGCCAGCAGCAAACACCGGACAGGGGGCGAACTAGCGGAAGAGACCCAGTACTTC,CASSKHRTGGELAEETQYF
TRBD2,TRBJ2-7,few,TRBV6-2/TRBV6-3,TGTGCCAGCACCAATGAGCGGGGGCTTTCCTACGAGCAGTACTTC,CASTNERGLSYEQYF
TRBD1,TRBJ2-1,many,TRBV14,TGTGCCAGCAGCCAACTGACAGGGGGCAATGAGCAGTTCTTC,CASSQLTGGNEQFF
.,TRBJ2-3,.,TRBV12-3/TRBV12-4,TGTGCCAGCAGTTTCAACCAGGAGGGAGATACGCAGTATTTT,CASSFNQEGDTQYF
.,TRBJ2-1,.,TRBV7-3,TGTGCCAGCAGCTTACATCAGATTGGGGCTTCGGATGAGCAGTTCTTC,CASSLHQIGASDEQFF
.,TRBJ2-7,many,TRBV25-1,TGTGCCAGCAGTGTGCTCTACGAGCAGTACTTC,CASSVLYEQYF
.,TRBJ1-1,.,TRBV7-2,TGTGCCAGCAGCTTAGATGGCGGGAACACTGAAGCTTTCTTT,CASSLDGGNTEAFF
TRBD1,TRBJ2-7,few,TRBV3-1,TGTGCCAGCAGCCAAGTGCCAGGGGGCTTGGGCGAGCAGTACTTC,CASSQVPGGLGEQYF
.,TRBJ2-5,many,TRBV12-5,TGTGCTAGTGGTTCGACGGGACACCAAGAGACCCAGTACTTC,CASGSTGHQETQYF
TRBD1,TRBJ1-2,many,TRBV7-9,TGTGCCAGCAGCCCTGGGACAGGGGATGGGGGCTACACCTTC,CASSPGTGDGGYTF
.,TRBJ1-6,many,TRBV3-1,TGTGCCAGCAGCCGACGGGATAATTCACCCCTCCACTTT,CASSRRDNSPLHF
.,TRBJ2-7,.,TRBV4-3,TGCGCCAGCAGCCAAGATCCGGCAGGTTACGAGCAGTACTTC,CASSQDPAGYEQYF
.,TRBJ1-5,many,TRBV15,TGTGCCACCAGCAGAGACAGGGAGGCTCAGCCCCAGCATTTT,CATSRDREAQPQHF
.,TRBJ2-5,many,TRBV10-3,TGTGCCATCAGTGAGTCGATGGTAGAGACCCAGTACTTC,CAISESMVETQYF
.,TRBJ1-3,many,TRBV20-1,TGCAGTGCCCCGTCCCAGGGCCAAGACTCTGGAAACACCATATATTTT,CSAPSQGQDSGNTIYF
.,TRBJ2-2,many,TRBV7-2,TGTGCCAGCAGCTTAACCGGCAGGGGATCCGGGGAGCTGTTTTTT,CASSLTGRGSGELFF
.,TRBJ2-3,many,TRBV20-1,TGCAGTGCTGGGATGGGGCATACGCAGTATTTT,CSAGMGHTQYF
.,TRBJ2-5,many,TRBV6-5,TGTGCCAGCAGGTCTAGCAACGTGGAGACCCAGTACTTC,CASRSSNVETQYF
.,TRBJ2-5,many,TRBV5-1,TGCGCCAGCAGCTTGGCGGAACTCACAGAGACCCAGTACTTC,CASSLAELTETQYF
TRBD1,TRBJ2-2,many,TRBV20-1,TGCAGTGCTACCATGGGACAGGGAACCGGGGAGCTGTTTTTT,CSATMGQGTGELFF
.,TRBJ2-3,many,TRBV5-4,TGTGCCAGCAGCTTGTATAGCGGCACTAGCACAGATACGCAGTATTTT,CASSLYSGTSTDTQYF
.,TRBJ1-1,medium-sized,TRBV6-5,TGTGCCAGCAGTTACTCGAGGTCAGGTTCCACTGAAGCTTTCTTT,CASSYSRSGSTEAFF
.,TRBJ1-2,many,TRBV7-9,TGTGCCAGCAGCGGACAGCACTATGGCTACACCTTC,CASSGQHYGYTF
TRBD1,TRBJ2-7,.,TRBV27,TGTGACAGCAGTGACAGGGGGCCCTTTATCTTCGAGCAGTACTTC,CDSSDRGPFIFEQYF
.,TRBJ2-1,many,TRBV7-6,TGTGCCAGCAGCTTGGGCTGGACCAACGGCGGCAATGAGCAGTTCTTC,CASSLGWTNGGNEQFF
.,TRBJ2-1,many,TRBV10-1,TGCGCCAGCAGTGACTCGCAGCTAGGCAATGAGCAGTTCTTC,CASSDSQLGNEQFF
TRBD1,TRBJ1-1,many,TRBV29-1,TGCAGCGTTACACAGGACAGGGGGAACACTGAAGCTTTCTTT,CSVTQDRGNTEAFF
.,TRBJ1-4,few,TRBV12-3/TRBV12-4,TGTGCCAGCAGGCCGGGAAGGGGGACTAATGAAAAACTGTTTTTT,CASRPGRGTNEKLFF
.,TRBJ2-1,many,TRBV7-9,TGTGCCAGCAGCCATTTAGCCGGAGCGCGTAATGAGCAGTTCTTC,CASSHLAGARNEQFF
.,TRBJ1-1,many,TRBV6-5,TGTGCCAGCAGCCCGACAGGTGGGACTGAAGCTTTCTTT,CASSPTGGTEAFF
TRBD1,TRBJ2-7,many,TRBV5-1,TGCGCCAGCAGCGACGGACAGGGACCCTACGAGCAGTACTTC,CASSDGQGPYEQYF
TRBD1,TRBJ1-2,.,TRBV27,TGTGCCAGCAGTCCCTTTGACAGGGCGAGCTATGGCTACACCTTC,CASSPFDRASYGYTF
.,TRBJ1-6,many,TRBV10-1,TGCGCCAGCAGTGAGTTGTCGACTAATTCACCCCTCCACTTT,CASSELSTNSPLHF
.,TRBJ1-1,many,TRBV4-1,TGCGCCAGCAGCCAATGGGCAGAGACTGAAGCTTTCTTT,CASSQWAETEAFF
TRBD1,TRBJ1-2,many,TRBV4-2,TGTGCCAGCAGCCAAGCGGCAGGGGGTCAGGGCTACACCTTC,CASSQAAGGQGYTF
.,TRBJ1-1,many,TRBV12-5,TGTGCTAGTGGTTTCATGGAGGGTACGAACACTGAAGCTTTCTTT,CASGFMEGTNTEAFF